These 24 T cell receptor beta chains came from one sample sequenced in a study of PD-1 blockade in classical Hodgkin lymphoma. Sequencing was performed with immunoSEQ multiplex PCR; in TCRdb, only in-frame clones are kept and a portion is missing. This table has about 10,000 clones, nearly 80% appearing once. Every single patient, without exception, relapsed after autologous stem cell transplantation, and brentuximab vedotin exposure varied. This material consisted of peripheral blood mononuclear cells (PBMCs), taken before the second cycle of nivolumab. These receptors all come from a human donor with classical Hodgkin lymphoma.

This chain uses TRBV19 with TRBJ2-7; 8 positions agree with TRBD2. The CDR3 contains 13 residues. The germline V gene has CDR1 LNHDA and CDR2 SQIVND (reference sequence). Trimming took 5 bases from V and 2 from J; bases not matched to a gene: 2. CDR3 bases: TGTGCCAGTAGTTTTAGCGGGACCTACGAGCAGTACTTC. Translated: CASSFSGTYEQYF.

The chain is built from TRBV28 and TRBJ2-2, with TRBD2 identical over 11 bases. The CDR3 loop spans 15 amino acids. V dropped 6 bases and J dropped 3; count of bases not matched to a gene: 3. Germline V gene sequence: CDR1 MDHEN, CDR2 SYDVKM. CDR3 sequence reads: CASRLAGGYTGELFF. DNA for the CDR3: TGTGCCAGCAGATTAGCGGGAGGGTACACCGGGGAGCTGTTTTTT.

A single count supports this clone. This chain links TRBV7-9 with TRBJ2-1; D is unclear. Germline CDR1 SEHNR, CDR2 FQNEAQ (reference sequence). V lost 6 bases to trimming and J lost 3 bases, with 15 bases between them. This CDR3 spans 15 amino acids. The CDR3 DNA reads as TGTGCCAGCAGGGGCGATAGACTGGTCTACAATGAGCAGTTCTTC. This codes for CASRGDRLVYNEQFF. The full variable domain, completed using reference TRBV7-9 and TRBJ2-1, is DTGVSQNPRHKITKRGQNVTFRCDPISEHNRLYWYRQTLGQGPEFLTYFQNEAQLEKSRLLSDRFSAERPKGSFSTLEIQRTEQGDSAMYLCASRGDRLVYNEQFFGPGTRLTVL.

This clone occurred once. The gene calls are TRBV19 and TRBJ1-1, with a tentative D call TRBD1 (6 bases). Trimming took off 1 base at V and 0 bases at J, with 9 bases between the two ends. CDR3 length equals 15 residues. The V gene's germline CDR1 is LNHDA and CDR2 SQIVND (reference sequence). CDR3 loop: CASSIAGTMNTEAFF. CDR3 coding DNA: TGTGCCAGTAGTATAGCCGGGACAATGAACACTGAAGCTTTCTTT.

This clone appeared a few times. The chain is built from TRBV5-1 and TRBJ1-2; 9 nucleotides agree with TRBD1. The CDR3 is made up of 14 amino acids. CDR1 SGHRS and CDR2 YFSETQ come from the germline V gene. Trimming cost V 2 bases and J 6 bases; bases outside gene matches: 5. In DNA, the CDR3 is TGCGCCAGCAGCTTCCGGGACAGGGACAATGGCTACACCTTC. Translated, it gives CASSFRDRDNGYTF.

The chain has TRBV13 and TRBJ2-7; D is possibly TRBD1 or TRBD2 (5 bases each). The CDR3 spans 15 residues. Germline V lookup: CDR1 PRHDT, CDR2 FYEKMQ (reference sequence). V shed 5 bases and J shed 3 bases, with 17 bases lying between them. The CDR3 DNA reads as TGTGCCAGCAGCCCAGGACTGGGGGTGCTCTACGAGCAGTACTTC. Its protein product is CASSPGLGVLYEQYF.

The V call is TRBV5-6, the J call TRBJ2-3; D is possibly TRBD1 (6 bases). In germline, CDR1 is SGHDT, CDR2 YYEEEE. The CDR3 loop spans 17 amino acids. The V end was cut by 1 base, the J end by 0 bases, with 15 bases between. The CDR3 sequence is CASSLLGARFSTDTQYF. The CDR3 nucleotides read TGTGCCAGCAGCTTGCTGGGGGCGAGATTCAGCACAGATACGCAGTATTTT.

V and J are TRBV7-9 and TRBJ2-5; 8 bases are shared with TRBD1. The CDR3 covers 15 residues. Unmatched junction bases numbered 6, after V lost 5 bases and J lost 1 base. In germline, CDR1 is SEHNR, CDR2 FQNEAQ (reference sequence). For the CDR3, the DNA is TGTGCCAGCAGCCAGAACCAGGGGGCCCAAGAGACCCAGTACTTC. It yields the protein CASSQNQGAQETQYF.

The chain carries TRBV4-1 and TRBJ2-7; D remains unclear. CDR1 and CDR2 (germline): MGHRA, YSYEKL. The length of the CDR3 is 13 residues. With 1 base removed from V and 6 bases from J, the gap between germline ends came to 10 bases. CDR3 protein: CASSQVGASEQYF. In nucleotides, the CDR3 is TGCGCCAGCAGCCAAGTTGGCGCCTCCGAGCAGTACTTC.

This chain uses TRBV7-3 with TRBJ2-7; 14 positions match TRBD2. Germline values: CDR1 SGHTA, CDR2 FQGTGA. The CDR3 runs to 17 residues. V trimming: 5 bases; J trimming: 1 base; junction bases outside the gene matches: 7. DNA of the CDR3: TGTGCCAGCAGCCTGACTAGCGGGAGGGCCGGGTCCTACGAGCAGTACTTC. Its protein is CASSLTSGRAGSYEQYF.

CDR3 nucleotide sequence: TGCGCCAGCGAAGACAGGGTCGGAGCCAATGAGCAGTTCTTC. Amino acid sequence: CASEDRVGANEQFF. The V gene is TRBV10-1, the J gene TRBJ2-1, with 7 bases lining up with TRBD1. With 8 bases clipped from V and 6 bases from J, the junction kept 10 bases outside the gene matches. Germline lookup yields CDR1 WNHNN and CDR2 SYGVQD (reference sequence). The CDR3 is made up of 14 amino acids.

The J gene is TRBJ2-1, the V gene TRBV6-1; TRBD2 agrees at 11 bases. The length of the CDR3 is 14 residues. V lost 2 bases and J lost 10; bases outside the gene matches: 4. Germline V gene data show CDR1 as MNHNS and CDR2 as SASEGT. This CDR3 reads CASSELAGGIEQFF. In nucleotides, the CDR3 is TGTGCCAGCAGTGAACTAGCGGGAGGCATAGAGCAGTTCTTC.

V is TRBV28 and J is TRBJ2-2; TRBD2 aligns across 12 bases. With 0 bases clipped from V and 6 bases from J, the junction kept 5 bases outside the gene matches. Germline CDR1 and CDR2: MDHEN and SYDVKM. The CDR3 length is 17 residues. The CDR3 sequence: CASSLWRLAGGPGELFF. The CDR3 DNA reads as TGTGCCAGCAGTTTATGGCGGCTAGCGGGAGGGCCCGGGGAGCTGTTTTTT.

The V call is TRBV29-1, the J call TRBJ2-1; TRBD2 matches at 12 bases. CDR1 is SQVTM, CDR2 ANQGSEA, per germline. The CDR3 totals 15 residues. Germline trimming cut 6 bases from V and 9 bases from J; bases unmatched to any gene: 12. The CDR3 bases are TGCAGCGTAACCCGAGGACTAGCGGGAACGGGTGAGCAGTTCTTC. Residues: CSVTRGLAGTGEQFF.

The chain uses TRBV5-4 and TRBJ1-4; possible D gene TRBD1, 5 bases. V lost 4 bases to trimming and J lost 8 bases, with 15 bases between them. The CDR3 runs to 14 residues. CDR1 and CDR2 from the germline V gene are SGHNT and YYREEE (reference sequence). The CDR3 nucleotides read TGTGCCAGCAGCCTCCAGGGTACTCGCGAAAAACTGTTTTTT. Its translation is CASSLQGTREKLFF.

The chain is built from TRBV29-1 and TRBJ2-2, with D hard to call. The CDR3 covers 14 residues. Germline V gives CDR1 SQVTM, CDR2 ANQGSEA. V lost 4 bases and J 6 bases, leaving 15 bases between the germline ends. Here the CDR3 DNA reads TGCAGCGTTGGCTGGGTGGGTCCCTCCGGGGAGCTGTTTTTT. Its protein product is CSVGWVGPSGELFF.

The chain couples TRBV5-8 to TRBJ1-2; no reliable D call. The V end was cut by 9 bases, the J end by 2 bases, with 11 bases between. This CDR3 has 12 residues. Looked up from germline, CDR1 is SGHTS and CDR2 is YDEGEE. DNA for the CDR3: TGTGCCAACGAGGCCAGGAACTATGGCTACACCTTC. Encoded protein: CANEARNYGYTF.

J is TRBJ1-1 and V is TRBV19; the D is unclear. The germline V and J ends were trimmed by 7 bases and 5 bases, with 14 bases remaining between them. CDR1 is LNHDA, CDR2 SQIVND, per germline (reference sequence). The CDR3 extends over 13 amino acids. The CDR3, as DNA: TGTGCCAGTACCTACACCCTAGGAACTGAAGCTTTCTTT. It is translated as CASTYTLGTEAFF.

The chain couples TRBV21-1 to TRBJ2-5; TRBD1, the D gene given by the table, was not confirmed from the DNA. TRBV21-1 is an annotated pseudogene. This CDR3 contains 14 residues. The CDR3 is CASGTLTGVGTQYF. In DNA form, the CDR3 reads TGTGCCAGCGGGACACTAACAGGGGTCGGGACCCAGTACTTC.

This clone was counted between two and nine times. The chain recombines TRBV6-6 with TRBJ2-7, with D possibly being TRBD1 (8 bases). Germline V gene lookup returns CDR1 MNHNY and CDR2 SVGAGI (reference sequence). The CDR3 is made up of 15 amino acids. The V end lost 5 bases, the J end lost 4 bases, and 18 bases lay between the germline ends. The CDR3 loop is CASSPPQGGFYEQYF. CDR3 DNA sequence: TGTGCCAGCAGTCCCCCACAGGGGGGGTTTTACGAGCAGTACTTC.

The CDR3 coding sequence is TGTGCCAGCCGACTAGCTGCGGCCAAAAACATTCAGTACTTC. Protein: CASRLAAAKNIQYF. The chain joins TRBV19 to TRBJ2-4; 7 bases are a match to TRBD2. Germline V CDR1 and CDR2: LNHDA, SQIVND (reference sequence). Germline trimming cut 9 bases from V and 1 base from J; bases unmatched to any gene: 6. The CDR3 is made up of 14 amino acids.

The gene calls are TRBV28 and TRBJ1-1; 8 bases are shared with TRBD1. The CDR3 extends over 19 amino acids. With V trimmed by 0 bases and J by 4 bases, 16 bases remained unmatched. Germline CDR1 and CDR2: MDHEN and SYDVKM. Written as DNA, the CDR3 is TGTGCCAGCAGTTTATGGGCAGGGGGCCAGAACCGGGGAGGCACTGAAGCTTTCTTT. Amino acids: CASSLWAGGQNRGGTEAFF.

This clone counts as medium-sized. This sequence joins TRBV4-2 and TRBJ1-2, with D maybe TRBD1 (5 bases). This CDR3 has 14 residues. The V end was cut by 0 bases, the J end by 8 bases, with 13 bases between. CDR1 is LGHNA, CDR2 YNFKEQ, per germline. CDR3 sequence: CASSQDSGAEGYTF. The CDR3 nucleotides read TGTGCCAGCAGCCAAGATAGTGGGGCGGAAGGCTACACCTTC.

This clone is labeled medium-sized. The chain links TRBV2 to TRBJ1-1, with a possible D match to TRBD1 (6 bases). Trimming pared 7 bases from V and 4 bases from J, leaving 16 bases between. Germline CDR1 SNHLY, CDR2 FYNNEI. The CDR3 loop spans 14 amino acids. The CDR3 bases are TGTGCCAGCATTCGAACAGGGTCTCGCACTGAAGCTTTCTTT. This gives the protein CASIRTGSRTEAFF. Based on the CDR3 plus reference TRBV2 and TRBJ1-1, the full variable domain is EPEVTQTPSHQVTQMGQEVILRCVPISNHLYFYWYRQILGQKVEFLVSFYNNEISEKSEIFDDQFSVERPDGSNFTLKIRSTKLEDSAMYFCASIRTGSRTEAFFGQGTRLTVV.